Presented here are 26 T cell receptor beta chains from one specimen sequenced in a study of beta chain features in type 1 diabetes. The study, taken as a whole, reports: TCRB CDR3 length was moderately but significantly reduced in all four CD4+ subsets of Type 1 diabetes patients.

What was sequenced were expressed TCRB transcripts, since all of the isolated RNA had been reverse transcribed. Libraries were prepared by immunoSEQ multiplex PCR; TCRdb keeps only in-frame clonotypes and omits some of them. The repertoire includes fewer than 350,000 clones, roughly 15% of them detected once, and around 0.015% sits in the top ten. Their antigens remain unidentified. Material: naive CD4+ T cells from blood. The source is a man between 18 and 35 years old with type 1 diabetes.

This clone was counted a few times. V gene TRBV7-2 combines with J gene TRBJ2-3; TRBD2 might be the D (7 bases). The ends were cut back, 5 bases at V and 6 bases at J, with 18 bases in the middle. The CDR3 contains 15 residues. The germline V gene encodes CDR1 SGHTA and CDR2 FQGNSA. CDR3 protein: CASSRRAGAADTQYF. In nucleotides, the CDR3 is TGTGCCAGCAGCCGAAGGGCGGGGGCAGCGGATACGCAGTATTTT.

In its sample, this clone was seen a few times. The CDR3 DNA reads as TGTGCCAGCAGCCAGGGGGCGCGGACTGAAGCTTTCTTT. Protein sequence: CASSQGARTEAFF. The chain uses TRBV7-9 and TRBJ1-1, with TRBD1 matching 8 bases. The CDR3 extends over 13 amino acids. V lost 5 bases and J lost 5; bases outside the gene matches: 4. From germline, CDR1 is SEHNR and CDR2 FQNEAQ (reference sequence).

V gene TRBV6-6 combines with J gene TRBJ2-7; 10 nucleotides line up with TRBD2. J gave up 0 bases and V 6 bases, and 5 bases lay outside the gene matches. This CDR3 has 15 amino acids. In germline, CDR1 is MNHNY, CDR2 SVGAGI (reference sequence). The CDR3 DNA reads TGTGCCAGCAGGATAGCGGGGGGCAACTCCTACGAGCAGTACTTC. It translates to CASRIAGGNSYEQYF.

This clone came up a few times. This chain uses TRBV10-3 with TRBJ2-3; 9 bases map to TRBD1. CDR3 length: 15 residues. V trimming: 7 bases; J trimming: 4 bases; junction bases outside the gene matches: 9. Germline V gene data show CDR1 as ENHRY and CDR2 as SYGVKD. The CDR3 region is CAITSGTGSADTQYF. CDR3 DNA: TGTGCCATCACCTCCGGGACAGGGTCCGCAGATACGCAGTATTTT.

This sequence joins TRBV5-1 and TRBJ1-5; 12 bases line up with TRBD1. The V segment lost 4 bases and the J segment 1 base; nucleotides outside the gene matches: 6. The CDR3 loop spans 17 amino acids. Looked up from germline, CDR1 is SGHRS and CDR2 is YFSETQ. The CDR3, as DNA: TGCGCCAGCAGCCCGGGACAGGGGGCGACAAGCAATCAGCCCCAGCATTTT. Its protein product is CASSPGQGATSNQPQHF.

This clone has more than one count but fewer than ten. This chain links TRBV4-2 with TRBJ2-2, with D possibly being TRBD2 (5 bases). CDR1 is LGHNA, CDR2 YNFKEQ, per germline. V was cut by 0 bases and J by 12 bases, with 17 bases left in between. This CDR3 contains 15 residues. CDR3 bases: TGTGCCAGCAGCCAAGATTACGCTAGCCCGGGGAAGCTGTTTTTT. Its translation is CASSQDYASPGKLFF.

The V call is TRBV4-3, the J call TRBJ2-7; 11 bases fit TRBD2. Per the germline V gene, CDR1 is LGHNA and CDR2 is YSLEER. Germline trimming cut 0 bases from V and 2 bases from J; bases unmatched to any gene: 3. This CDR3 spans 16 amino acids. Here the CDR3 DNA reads TGCGCCAGCAGCCAAGATTTACTAGCGGGGGCCTACGAGCAGTACTTC. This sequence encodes CASSQDLLAGAYEQYF.

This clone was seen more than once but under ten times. The CDR3 sequence: CAISDSNRGLDGYTF. The CDR3 nucleotides read TGTGCCATCAGTGACTCGAACAGGGGGCTGGATGGCTACACCTTC. The gene calls are TRBV10-3 and TRBJ1-2, with 9 positions matching TRBD1. The germline CDR1 and CDR2 sequences are ENHRY and SYGVKD. The ends lost 3 bases at V and 6 bases at J; junction bases unmatched: 8. The CDR3 runs to 15 residues.

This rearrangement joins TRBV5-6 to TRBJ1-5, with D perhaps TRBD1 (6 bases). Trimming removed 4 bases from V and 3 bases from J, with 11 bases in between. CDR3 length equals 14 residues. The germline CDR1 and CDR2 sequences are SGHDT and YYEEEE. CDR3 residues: CASSPRGFNQPQHF. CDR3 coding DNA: TGTGCCAGCAGCCCGAGGGGGTTCAATCAGCCCCAGCATTTT.

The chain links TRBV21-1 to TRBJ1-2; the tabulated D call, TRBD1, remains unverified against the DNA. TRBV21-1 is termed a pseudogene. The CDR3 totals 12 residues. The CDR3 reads CASNTGEDGYTF. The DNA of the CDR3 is TGTGCCAGCAATACAGGGGAAGATGGCTACACCTTC.

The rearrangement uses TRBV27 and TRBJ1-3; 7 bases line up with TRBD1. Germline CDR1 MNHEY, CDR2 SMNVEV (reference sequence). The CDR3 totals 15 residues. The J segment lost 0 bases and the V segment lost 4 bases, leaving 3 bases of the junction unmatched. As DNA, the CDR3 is TGTGCCAGCAGTTGGACAGGCTCCTCTGGAAACACCATATATTTT. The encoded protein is CASSWTGSSGNTIYF.

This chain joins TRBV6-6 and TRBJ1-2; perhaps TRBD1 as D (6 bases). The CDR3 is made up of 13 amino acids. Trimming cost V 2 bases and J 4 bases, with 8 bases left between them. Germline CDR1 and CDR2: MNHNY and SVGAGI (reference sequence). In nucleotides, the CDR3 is TGTGCCAGCAGTTACGGGGGCCGCTATGGCTACACCTTC. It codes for CASSYGGRYGYTF.

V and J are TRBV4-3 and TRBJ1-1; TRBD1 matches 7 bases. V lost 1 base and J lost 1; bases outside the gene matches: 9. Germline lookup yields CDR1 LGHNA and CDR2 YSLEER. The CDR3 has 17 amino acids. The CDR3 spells CASSQGQGGRWNTEAFF. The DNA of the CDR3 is TGCGCCAGCAGCCAAGGACAGGGCGGTAGATGGAACACTGAAGCTTTCTTT.

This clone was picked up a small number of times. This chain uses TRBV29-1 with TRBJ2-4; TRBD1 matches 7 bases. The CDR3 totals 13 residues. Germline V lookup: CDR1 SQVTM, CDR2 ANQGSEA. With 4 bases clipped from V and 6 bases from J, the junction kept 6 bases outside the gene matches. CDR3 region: CSVGGTDRNIQYF. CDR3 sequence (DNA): TGCAGCGTTGGGGGGACAGACAGAAACATTCAGTACTTC.

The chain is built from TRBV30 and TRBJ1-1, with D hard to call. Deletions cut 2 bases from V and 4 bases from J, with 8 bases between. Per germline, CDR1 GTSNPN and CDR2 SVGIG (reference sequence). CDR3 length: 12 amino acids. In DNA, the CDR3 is TGTGCCTGGAGTCCGCCGCGCACTGAAGCTTTCTTT. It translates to CAWSPPRTEAFF.

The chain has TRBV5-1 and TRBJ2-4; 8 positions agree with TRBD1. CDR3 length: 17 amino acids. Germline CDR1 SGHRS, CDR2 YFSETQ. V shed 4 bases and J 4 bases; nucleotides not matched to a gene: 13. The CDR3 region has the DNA TGCGCCAGCAGCCCAACCCGGACAGGGTTGGCTAAAAACATTCAGTACTTC. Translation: CASSPTRTGLAKNIQYF.

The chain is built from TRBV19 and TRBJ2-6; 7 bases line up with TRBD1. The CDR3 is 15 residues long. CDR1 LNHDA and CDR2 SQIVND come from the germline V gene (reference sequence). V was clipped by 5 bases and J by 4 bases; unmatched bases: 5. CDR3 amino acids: CASSRRGPGANVLTF. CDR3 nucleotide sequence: TGTGCCAGTAGTCGTAGGGGGCCCGGGGCCAACGTCCTGACTTTC.

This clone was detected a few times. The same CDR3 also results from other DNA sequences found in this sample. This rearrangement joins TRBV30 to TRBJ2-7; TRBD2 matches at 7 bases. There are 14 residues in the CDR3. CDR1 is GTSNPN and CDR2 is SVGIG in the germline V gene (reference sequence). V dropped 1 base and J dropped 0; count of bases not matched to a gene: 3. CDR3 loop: CAWSGGGSSYEQYF. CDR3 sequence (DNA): TGTGCCTGGAGTGGGGGGGGGAGCTCCTACGAGCAGTACTTC.

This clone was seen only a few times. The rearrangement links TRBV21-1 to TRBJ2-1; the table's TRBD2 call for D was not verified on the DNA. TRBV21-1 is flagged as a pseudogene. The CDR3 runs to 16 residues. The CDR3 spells CASSKILGSSYNEQFF. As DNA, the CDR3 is TGTGCCAGCAGCAAAATTCTCGGGAGCTCCTACAATGAGCAGTTCTTC.

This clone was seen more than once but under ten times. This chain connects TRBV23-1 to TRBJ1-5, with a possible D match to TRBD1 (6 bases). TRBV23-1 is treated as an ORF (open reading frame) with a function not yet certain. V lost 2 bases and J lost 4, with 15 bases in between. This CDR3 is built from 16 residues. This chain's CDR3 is CASSQRAGEGNQPQHF. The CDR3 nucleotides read TGCGCCAGCAGTCAAAGGGCAGGGGAGGGGAATCAGCCCCAGCATTTT.

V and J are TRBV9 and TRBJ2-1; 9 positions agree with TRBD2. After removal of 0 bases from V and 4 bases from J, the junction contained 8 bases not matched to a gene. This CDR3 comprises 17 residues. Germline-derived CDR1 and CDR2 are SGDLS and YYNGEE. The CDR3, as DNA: TGTGCCAGCAGCGTAGACGCGGCGGGAGGGGGTTACAATGAGCAGTTCTTC. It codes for CASSVDAAGGGYNEQFF.

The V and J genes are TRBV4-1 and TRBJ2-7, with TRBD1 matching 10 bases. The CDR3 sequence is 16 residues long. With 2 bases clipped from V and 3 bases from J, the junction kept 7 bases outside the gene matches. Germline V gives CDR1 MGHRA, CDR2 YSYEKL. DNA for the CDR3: TGCGCCAGCAGCCAAATGCGGGGGACAGGGGACTACGAGCAGTACTTC. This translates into CASSQMRGTGDYEQYF.

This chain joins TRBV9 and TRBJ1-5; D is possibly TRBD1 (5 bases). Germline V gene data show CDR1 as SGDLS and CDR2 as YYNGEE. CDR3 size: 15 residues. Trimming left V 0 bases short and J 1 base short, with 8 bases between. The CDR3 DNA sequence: TGTGCCAGCAGCGTAGAAGGGGTCAGCAATCAGCCCCAGCATTTT. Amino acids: CASSVEGVSNQPQHF.

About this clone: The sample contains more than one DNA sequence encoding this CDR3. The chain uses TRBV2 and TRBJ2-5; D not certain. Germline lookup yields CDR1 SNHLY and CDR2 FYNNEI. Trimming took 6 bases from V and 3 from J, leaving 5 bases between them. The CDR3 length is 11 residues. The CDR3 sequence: CASSVEETQYF. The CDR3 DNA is TGTGCCAGCAGCGTAGAAGAGACCCAGTACTTC.

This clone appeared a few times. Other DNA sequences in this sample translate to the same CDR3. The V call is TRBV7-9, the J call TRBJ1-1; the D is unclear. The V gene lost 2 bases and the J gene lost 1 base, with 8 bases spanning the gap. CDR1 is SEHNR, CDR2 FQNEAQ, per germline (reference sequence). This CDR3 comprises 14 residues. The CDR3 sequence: CASSLFGENTEAFF. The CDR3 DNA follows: TGTGCCAGCAGCTTATTCGGGGAGAACACTGAAGCTTTCTTT.

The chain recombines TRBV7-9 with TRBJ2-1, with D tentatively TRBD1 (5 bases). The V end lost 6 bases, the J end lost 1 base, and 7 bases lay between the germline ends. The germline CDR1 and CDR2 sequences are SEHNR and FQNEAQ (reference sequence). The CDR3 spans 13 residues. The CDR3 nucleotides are TGTGCCAGCAGACAGGATTCCTACAATGAGCAGTTCTTC. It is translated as CASRQDSYNEQFF.